This entry features one T cell receptor (beta chain) sequence. These data are taken from a study of cytomegalovirus exposure and HLA in healthy donors. Data came from immunoSEQ multiplex PCR; TCRdb stores just in-frame clones and leaves some out. Of over 70,000 clones in the sample, roughly 90% were seen once. The CDR3 loop spans 10 amino acids. V was shortened by 8 bases and J by 14 bases, with 15 bases between the two germline ends. Germline V lookup: CDR1 SGHAT, CDR2 FQNNGV. The source is a woman younger than 30 in good health and CMV-seropositive. Sequencing was performed on PBMCs. This rearrangement joins TRBV11-2 to TRBJ1-2, with a weak D call TRBD1 (6 bases). CDR3 loop: CASGTSTGTF. CDR3 nucleotides: TGTGCCAGCGGCACCTCGACAGGTACCTTC.